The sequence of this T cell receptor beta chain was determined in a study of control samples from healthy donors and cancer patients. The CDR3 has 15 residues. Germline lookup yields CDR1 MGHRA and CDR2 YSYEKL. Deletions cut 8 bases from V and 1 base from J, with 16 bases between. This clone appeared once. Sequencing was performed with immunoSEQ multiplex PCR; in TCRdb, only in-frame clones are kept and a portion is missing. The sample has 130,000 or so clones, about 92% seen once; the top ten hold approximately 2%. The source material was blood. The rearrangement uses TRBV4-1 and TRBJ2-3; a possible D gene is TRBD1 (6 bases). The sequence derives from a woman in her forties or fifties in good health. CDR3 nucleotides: TGCGCCAGCGGAAAGGGGGAGTGGGGCACAGATACGCAGTATTTT. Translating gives CASGKGEWGTDTQYF.